The 29 T cell receptor beta chains given below trace back to one sample, sequenced in a study of blood T cells in healthy people across ages. It was with a sample-barcoded 5' primer and a J-beta primer mix that a second PCR of about 7 to 12 cycles was run. TCRdb re-analysed the 5' RACE reads in MiXCR, keeping a single row per CDR3 protein. Among roughly 650,000 distinct CDR3 sequences listed, approximately 29% were seen once. The source material was blood. Receptors originate from a woman aged 80 or over in good health.

This clonotype was found a few times. Given a much more abundant clone one base away, this may be a read error. This chain joins TRBV19 and TRBJ2-4; D remains ambiguous. The CDR3 has 13 amino acids. Germline CDR1 is LNHDA and CDR2 is SQIVND (reference sequence). With 6 bases removed from V and 3 bases from J, the gap between germline ends came to 9 bases. The CDR3 region is CASRPEVKNIQYF. The CDR3 region has the DNA TGTGCCAGTAGGCCCGAAGTCAAAAACATTCAGTACTTC. The variable domain in full, with the rest retrieved from reference TRBV19 and TRBJ2-4, is DGGITQSPKYLFRKEGQNVTLSCEQNLNHDAMYWYRQDPGQGLRLIYYSQIVNDFQKGDIAEGYSVSREKKESFPLTVTSAQKNPTAFYLCASRPEVKNIQYFGAGTRLSVL.

This clonotype was seen repeatedly, ten times or more. The V call is TRBV18, the J call TRBJ1-2; the D is unclear. CDR1 and CDR2 (germline): KGHSH, LQKENI. The length of the CDR3 is 13 residues. Trimming left V 6 bases short and J 2 bases short, with 10 bases between. CDR3 loop: CASSERENYGYTF. Written as DNA, the CDR3 is TGTGCCAGCTCCGAACGGGAGAACTATGGCTACACCTTC.

The table lists this clonotype with a few counts. CDR3 amino acids: CSARPRDRAYEQYF. The CDR3 nucleotides read TGCAGTGCTAGACCACGGGACAGGGCCTACGAGCAGTACTTC. The V gene is TRBV20-1, the J gene TRBJ2-7, with 9 bases fitting TRBD1. V was clipped by 2 bases and J by 2 bases; unmatched bases: 4. CDR1 DFQATT and CDR2 SNEGSKA come from the germline V gene (reference sequence). The length of the CDR3 is 14 residues.

A word on this clonotype: A much more abundant neighbour one base away suggests this may be a read error. The V call is TRBV20-1, the J call TRBJ2-3; D is unresolved. Germline CDR1 reads DFQATT; CDR2 reads SNEGSKA (reference sequence). The CDR3 is 12 residues long. V shed 4 bases and J shed 5 bases, with 10 bases lying between them. The CDR3 DNA sequence: TGCAGTGCTATACGCAGGAGAGATACGCAGTATTTT. Protein sequence: CSAIRRRDTQYF.

The genes are TRBV20-1 and TRBJ1-1; TRBD1 might be the D (6 bases). Trimming cost V 0 bases and J 2 bases, with 13 bases left between them. The CDR3 has 15 residues. The germline V gene has CDR1 DFQATT and CDR2 SNEGSKA (reference sequence). CDR3 region: CSARDRGTTNTEAFF. The CDR3 DNA reads TGCAGTGCTAGAGATCGCGGGACAACAAACACTGAAGCTTTCTTT.

This clonotype was seen just once. The V and J genes are TRBV12-3 or TRBV12-4 and TRBJ2-2; no firm D call. The CDR3 extends over 12 amino acids. Trimming removed 7 bases from V and 3 bases from J, with 6 bases in between. The CDR3, as DNA: TGTGCCAGCAACCTAGACACCGGGGAGCTGTTTTTT. Translated: CASNLDTGELFF.

This clonotype was counted at least ten times. The V and J genes are TRBV20-1 and TRBJ2-4; no clear D. Germline V gene lookup returns CDR1 DFQATT and CDR2 SNEGSKA (reference sequence). V shed 5 bases and J shed 8 bases, with 10 bases lying between them. The CDR3 sequence is 11 residues long. In DNA form, the CDR3 reads TGCAGTGCTCGCCAGCTAGACATTCAGTACTTC. It translates to CSARQLDIQYF.

This clonotype showed up just a few times. The missing conserved phenylalanine or tryptophan at the end of this CDR3 makes a read error likely. The rearrangement uses TRBV24-1 and TRBJ2-7; tentatively, D is TRBD2 (6 bases). V was clipped by 4 bases and J by 5 bases, with 14 bases between them. The germline V gene encodes CDR1 KGHDR and CDR2 SFDVKD. This CDR3 region has 14 residues. CDR3 residues: CATSEGLAFHEQYC. The CDR3 DNA follows: TGTGCCACCAGTGAGGGCCTAGCGTTCCACGAGCAGTACTGC.

The CDR3 region is CAWKGVGTDTQYF. In DNA, the CDR3 is TGTGCCTGGAAAGGGGTTGGCACAGATACGCAGTATTTT. V usage is TRBV30 and J usage is TRBJ2-3; TRBD1 is a possible D gene (5 bases). V was clipped by 4 bases and J by 1 base, with 9 bases between them. Germline V lookup: CDR1 GTSNPN, CDR2 SVGIG (reference sequence). This CDR3 is built from 13 residues.

This clonotype showed up many times. The chain has TRBV10-3 and TRBJ2-7; D is undetermined. The CDR3 contains 13 residues. V was cut by 10 bases and J by 0 bases, with 13 bases left in between. The germline V gene has CDR1 ENHRY and CDR2 SYGVKD. Here the CDR3 reads CATRGTASYEQYF. The CDR3 DNA is TGTGCCACCCGAGGCACGGCCTCCTACGAGCAGTACTTC.

The CDR3 DNA reads as TGTGCCAGCACCCCAGCGGGACATGAGCAGTTCTTC. It translates to CASTPAGHEQFF. The chain recombines TRBV7-9 with TRBJ2-1; 7 bases are shared with TRBD2. CDR3 size: 12 residues. The germline gives CDR1 SEHNR, CDR2 FQNEAQ (reference sequence). Germline trimming cut 7 bases from V and 8 bases from J; bases unmatched to any gene: 5.

The chain combines TRBV7-3 with TRBJ2-1; D may match TRBD1 or TRBD2 (6 bases each). Germline loops: CDR1 SGHTA, CDR2 FQGTGA. Deletions cut 3 bases from V and 2 bases from J, with 11 bases between. The CDR3 loop spans 15 amino acids. The DNA for the CDR3 is TGTGCCAGCAGCTTTTCGGGGGCGACCTACAATGAGCAGTTCTTC. Protein sequence: CASSFSGATYNEQFF.

The chain carries TRBV20-1 and TRBJ1-4, with 7 bases lining up with TRBD1. Germline V gene sequence: CDR1 DFQATT, CDR2 SNEGSKA (reference sequence). CDR3 length: 15 residues. The junction had 10 bases not matched to a gene; V was cut back by 8 bases and J by 1 base. The CDR3 bases are TGCAGTTTAGGAGGGGGCGCAGGAACTAATGAAAAACTGTTTTTT. Amino acid sequence: CSLGGGAGTNEKLFF.

This chain connects TRBV19 to TRBJ1-2; D gene ambiguous. The germline V and J ends were trimmed by 0 bases and 4 bases, with 9 bases remaining between them. CDR3 length equals 14 residues. The V gene's germline CDR1 is LNHDA and CDR2 SQIVND (reference sequence). CDR3 residues: CASSIESGPYGYTF. The CDR3 DNA reads TGTGCCAGTAGTATAGAATCAGGACCCTATGGCTACACCTTC.

This clonotype was detected a few times. This rearrangement joins TRBV6-6 to TRBJ1-2; D may be TRBD1 (5 bases). Per germline, CDR1 MNHNY and CDR2 SVGAGI (reference sequence). V lost 8 bases to trimming and J lost 4 bases, with 17 bases between them. CDR3 size: 14 residues. CDR3 residues: CASYDMGGTYGYTF. CDR3 DNA: TGTGCCAGCTACGACATGGGGGGAACCTATGGCTACACCTTC.

The chain's CDR3 is CASSMGLPNTGELFF. The CDR3 region has the DNA TGTGCCAGTAGTATGGGACTTCCCAACACCGGGGAGCTGTTTTTT. This chain links TRBV19 with TRBJ2-2, with D tentatively TRBD2 (6 bases). Trimming took off 3 bases at V and 2 bases at J, with 10 bases between the two ends. The CDR3 covers 15 residues. CDR1 is LNHDA, CDR2 SQIVND, per germline (reference sequence).

The chain joins TRBV7-2 to TRBJ2-2; 8 bases align to TRBD1. CDR3 size: 15 residues. Germline values: CDR1 SGHTA, CDR2 FQGNSA. With 0 bases clipped from V and 7 bases from J, the junction kept 4 bases outside the gene matches. The DNA for the CDR3 is TGTGCCAGCAGCTTAGCCCGGACAGGGTTCGGGGAGCTGTTTTTT. Protein product: CASSLARTGFGELFF.

V usage is TRBV11-2 and J usage is TRBJ2-7; 10 bases line up with TRBD1. J gave up 2 bases and V 2 bases, and 9 bases lay outside the gene matches. Germline CDR1 reads SGHAT; CDR2 reads FQNNGV. The CDR3 runs 17 residues. The CDR3 DNA reads as TGTGCCAGCAGCTTAAGGGGGACGGGACAGGGGCCCTACGAGCAGTACTTC. It translates to CASSLRGTGQGPYEQYF.

The chain recombines TRBV20-1 with TRBJ2-5; D gene ambiguous. This CDR3 spans 11 amino acids. The V end was cut by 7 bases, the J end by 1 base, with 7 bases between. The V gene's germline CDR1 is DFQATT and CDR2 SNEGSKA (reference sequence). The CDR3 spells CSGQAQETQYF. CDR3 DNA sequence: TGCAGTGGGCAGGCCCAAGAGACCCAGTACTTC.

The rearrangement joins TRBV7-2 to TRBJ2-4; maybe TRBD1 (5 bases). The DNA end is a closer match to TRBJ2-5, so the J assignment may be wrong. Germline V gene lookup returns CDR1 SGHTA and CDR2 FQGNSA. The CDR3 contains 14 residues. The CDR3 coding sequence is TGTGCCAGCAGCTTAATGGCTAGGGGAGAGACCCAGTACTTC. Encoded protein: CASSLMARGETQYF.

This clonotype was detected once. The chain uses TRBV25-1 and TRBJ2-5; TRBD2 might be the D (5 bases). The CDR3 totals 12 residues. The ends were cut back, 7 bases at V and 5 bases at J, with 11 bases in the middle. From germline, CDR1 is MGHDK and CDR2 SYGVNS. In nucleotides, the CDR3 is TGTGCCAGCAAGGACCCGGGGGAGACCCAGTACTTC. Translating it yields CASKDPGETQYF.

This chain uses TRBV6-1 with TRBJ1-5; possible D gene TRBD1, 5 bases. Germline V lookup: CDR1 MNHNS, CDR2 SASEGT. V lost 1 base and J lost 4, with 11 bases in between. The CDR3 runs 15 residues. The CDR3: CASSEGGVENQPQHF. The CDR3 region has the DNA TGTGCCAGCAGTGAAGGGGGGGTGGAGAATCAGCCCCAGCATTTT.

In its sample, this clonotype was seen many times. This sequence joins TRBV15 and TRBJ2-1, with 9 bases fitting TRBD1. After removal of 2 bases from V and 12 bases from J, the junction contained 8 bases not matched to a gene. CDR3 length: 14 amino acids. The V gene's germline CDR1 is LNHNV and CDR2 YYDKDF (reference sequence). As DNA, the CDR3 is TGTGCCACCAGCAGAATGGGACAGGGTGCTTTGCAGTTCTTC. Translation: CATSRMGQGALQFF. The whole variable domain, remainder taken from reference TRBV15 and TRBJ2-1, is DAMVIQNPRYQVTQFGKPVTLSCSQTLNHNVMYWYQQKSSQAPKLLFHYYDKDFNNEADTPDNFQSRRPNTSFCFLDIRSPGLGDTAMYLCATSRMGQGALQFFGPGTRLTVL.

This clonotype was detected a few times. The gene calls are TRBV2 and TRBJ1-1; 8 bases are shared with TRBD1. In germline, CDR1 is SNHLY, CDR2 FYNNEI. The CDR3 sequence is 14 residues long. The J segment lost 3 bases and the V segment lost 5 bases, leaving 5 bases of the junction unmatched. The CDR3 loop reads CASSTRQGYTEAFF. CDR3 in DNA: TGTGCCAGCAGTACCCGACAGGGGTACACTGAAGCTTTCTTT.

This clonotype showed up many times. The V and J genes are TRBV3-1 and TRBJ1-1, with 8 bases lining up with TRBD1. Per germline, CDR1 LGHDT and CDR2 YNNKEL (reference sequence). With V trimmed by 6 bases and J by 5 bases, 14 bases remained unmatched. This CDR3 has 16 amino acids. This CDR3 is CASSRSSGGASTEAFF. DNA for the CDR3: TGTGCCAGCAGTCGAAGCTCAGGGGGCGCGAGTACTGAAGCTTTCTTT.

About this clonotype itself: A much larger clone differs by one base, so this may be a read error. The V call is TRBV7-9, the J call TRBJ2-1; 7 positions match TRBD1. The CDR3 length is 14 residues. The germline CDR1 and CDR2 sequences are SEHNR and FQNEAQ (reference sequence). The V gene end was trimmed by 3 bases and the J gene end by 13 bases; junction bases not matched to a gene: 12. In nucleotides, the CDR3 is TGTGCCAGCAGCTTCCAGGGGGTTGAAGAGACCCAGTTCTTC. This translates into CASSFQGVEETQFF.

This clonotype has a count of ten or more. One junction end disagrees with the germline gene, perhaps due to a read error. V and J are TRBV6-2 or TRBV6-3 and TRBJ2-3, with no clear D. This CDR3 region has 15 residues. Germline CDR1 and CDR2: MNHEY and SVGEGT. CDR3 residues: CASRTTTLGTDAQYF. The CDR3 nucleotides are TGTGCCAGCAGGACAACGACGTTAGGCACAGATGCGCAGTATTTT.

With respect to this clonotype: A read error is possible here, since a much larger clone lies one base away. The genes are TRBV6-1 and TRBJ2-5; D unclear. The germline CDR1 and CDR2 sequences are MNHNS and SASEGT. Trimming removed 2 bases at V and 11 bases at J, with 15 bases between. This CDR3 contains 13 residues. The CDR3 nucleotides read TGTGCCAGCAGTGAAATAGCACGATATGAGCAGTACTTC. Translation gives CASSEIARYEQYF.

In this sample, this clonotype turned up many times. The rearrangement uses TRBV7-9 and TRBJ2-1, with D perhaps matching TRBD2 (8 bases). The CDR3 is 19 residues long. Per germline, CDR1 SEHNR and CDR2 FQNEAQ (reference sequence). The germline V and J ends were trimmed by 7 bases and 0 bases, with 25 bases remaining between them. The CDR3 region is CASTQGGAAGGFSYNEQFF. As DNA, the CDR3 is TGTGCCAGCACCCAGGGGGGAGCGGCGGGGGGATTCTCCTACAATGAGCAGTTCTTC.